This T cell receptor (beta chain) was captured by sequencing in a study of blood T cell repertoires in COVID-19. Overall study: From T cells, B-cell-depleted T cells, or PBMCs came the material, which was cDNA or gDNA.

The CDR3 runs 15 residues. Trimming took 1 base from V and 4 from J; bases not matched to a gene: 3. Germline V gene data show CDR1 as MGHRA and CDR2 as YSYEKL. In the authors' methods: Reference gene primers were amplified, and this amplification served to estimate nucleated cell counts. TCRdb keeps only in-frame clones here, not all; method: immunoSEQ multiplex PCR. V and J calls and clone size are copied from that table; D and trimming were computed from the DNA. The sample has around 99,000 clones; around three quarters are singletons. The chain uses TRBV4-1 and TRBJ1-4, with 7 bases identical to TRBD1. The specimen was peripheral blood. This receptor was identified in a human donor in a cohort sampled during active or convalescent COVID-19. The CDR3 sequence: CASSQGDRVNEKLFF. The DNA for the CDR3 is TGCGCCAGCAGCCAAGGGGACAGAGTTAATGAAAAACTGTTTTTT.